This T cell receptor beta chain was sequenced for a study of blood T cell repertoires in COVID-19. Study-level information: Collection of acute and convalescent COVID-19 samples took place in the United States, Italy and Spain.

Participant-given clinical history determined each cohort assignment. The study counted Cohort 3 donors as recovered given two negative PCRs, clearance, or symptom resolution. Germline V gene data show CDR1 as MGHRA and CDR2 as YSYEKL. The CDR3 has 16 amino acids. V was cut by 1 base and J by 5 bases, with 18 bases left in between. Clones were read by immunoSEQ multiplex PCR, and TCRdb kept only the in-frame ones, dropping some. The sample carries about 360,000 clones, around 87% recorded once. The receptor was derived from a man aged 30 to 39 who had recovered from COVID-19. The sequenced material came from PBMCs or T cells enriched from blood (not recorded which). This chain links TRBV4-1 with TRBJ2-7; the D gene is possibly TRBD2 (7 bases). The CDR3 loop reads CASSQAGRGRNHEQYF. CDR3 DNA: TGCGCCAGCAGCCAAGCTGGGCGGGGGCGAAACCACGAGCAGTACTTC.